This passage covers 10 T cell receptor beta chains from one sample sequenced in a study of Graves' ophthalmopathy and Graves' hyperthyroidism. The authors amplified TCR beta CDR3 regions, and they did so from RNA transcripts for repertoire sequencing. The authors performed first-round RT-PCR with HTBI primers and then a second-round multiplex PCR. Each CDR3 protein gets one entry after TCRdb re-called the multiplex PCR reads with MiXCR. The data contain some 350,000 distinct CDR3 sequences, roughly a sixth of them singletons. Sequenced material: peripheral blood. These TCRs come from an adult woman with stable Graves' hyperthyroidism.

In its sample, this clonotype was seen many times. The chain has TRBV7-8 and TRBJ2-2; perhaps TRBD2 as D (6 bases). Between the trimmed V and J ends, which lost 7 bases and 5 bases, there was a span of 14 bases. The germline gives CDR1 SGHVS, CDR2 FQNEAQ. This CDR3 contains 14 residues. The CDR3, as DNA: TGTGCCAGCATTCCCGGGAGTAATACCGGGGAGCTGTTTTTT. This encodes CASIPGSNTGELFF.

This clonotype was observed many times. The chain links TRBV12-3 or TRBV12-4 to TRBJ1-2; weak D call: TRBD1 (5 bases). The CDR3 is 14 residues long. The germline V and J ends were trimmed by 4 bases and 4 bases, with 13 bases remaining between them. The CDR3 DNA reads TGTGCCAGCAGTTACTCCGGGGGGGTCTATGGCTACACCTTC. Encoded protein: CASSYSGGVYGYTF.

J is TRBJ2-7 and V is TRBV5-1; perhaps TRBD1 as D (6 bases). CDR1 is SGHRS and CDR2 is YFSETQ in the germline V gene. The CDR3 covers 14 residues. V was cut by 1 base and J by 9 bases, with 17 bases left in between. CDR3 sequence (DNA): TGCGCCAGCAGCTTGACAGGGATCGACCTGAGGCAGTACTTC. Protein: CASSLTGIDLRQYF.

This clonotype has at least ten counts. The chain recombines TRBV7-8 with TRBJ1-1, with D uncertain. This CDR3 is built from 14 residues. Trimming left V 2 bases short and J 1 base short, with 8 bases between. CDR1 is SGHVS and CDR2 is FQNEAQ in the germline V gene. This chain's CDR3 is CASSLRRTNTEAFF. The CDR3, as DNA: TGTGCCAGCAGCTTAAGGAGAACGAACACTGAAGCTTTCTTT.

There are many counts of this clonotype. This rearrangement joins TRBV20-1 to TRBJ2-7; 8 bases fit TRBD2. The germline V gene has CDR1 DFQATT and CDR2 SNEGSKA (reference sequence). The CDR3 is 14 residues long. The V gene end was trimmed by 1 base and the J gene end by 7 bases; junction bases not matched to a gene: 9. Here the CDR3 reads CSARGREGYVEQYF. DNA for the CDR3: TGCAGTGCTAGAGGTCGGGAGGGGTACGTGGAGCAGTACTTC.

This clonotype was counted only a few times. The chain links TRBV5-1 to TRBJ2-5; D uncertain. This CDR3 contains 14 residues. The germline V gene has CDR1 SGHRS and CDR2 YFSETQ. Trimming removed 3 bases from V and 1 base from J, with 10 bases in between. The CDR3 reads CASSYDGIQETQYF. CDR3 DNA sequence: TGCGCCAGCAGCTACGACGGAATCCAAGAGACCCAGTACTTC.

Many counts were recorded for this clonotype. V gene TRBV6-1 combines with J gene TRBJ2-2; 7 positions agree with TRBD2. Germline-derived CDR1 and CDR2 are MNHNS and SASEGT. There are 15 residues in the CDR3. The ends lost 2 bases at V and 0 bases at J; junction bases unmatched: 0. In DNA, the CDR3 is TGTGCCAGCAGTGAAAGCGGGGCGAACACCGGGGAGCTGTTTTTT. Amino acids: CASSESGANTGELFF.

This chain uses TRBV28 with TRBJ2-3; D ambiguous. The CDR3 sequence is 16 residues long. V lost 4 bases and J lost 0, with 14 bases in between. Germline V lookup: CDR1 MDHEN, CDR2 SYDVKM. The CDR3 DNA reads TGTGCCAGCAGTTCAGGAGAGTTCCCTAGCACAGATACGCAGTATTTT. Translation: CASSSGEFPSTDTQYF.

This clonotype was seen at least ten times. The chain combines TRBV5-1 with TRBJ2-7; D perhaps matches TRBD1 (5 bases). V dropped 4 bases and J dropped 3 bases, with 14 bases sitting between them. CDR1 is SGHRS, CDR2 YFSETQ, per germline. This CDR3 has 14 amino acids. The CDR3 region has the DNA TGCGCCAGCAGCAGTAACAGGAACTACTACGAGCAGTACTTC. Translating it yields CASSSNRNYYEQYF.

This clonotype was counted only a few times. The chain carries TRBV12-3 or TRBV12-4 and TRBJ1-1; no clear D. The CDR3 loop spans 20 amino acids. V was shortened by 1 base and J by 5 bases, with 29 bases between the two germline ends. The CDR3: CASSLEGPGGLYVAATEAFF. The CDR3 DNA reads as TGTGCCAGCAGTTTAGAGGGCCCAGGAGGCCTTTATGTGGCCGCAACTGAAGCTTTCTTT.